This TCR beta chain appears in the sequencing data of a study of cytomegalovirus exposure and HLA in healthy donors. The PCR made use of 60 Vbeta and 13 Jbeta primers. The method was immunoSEQ multiplex PCR; TCRdb's version includes in-frame clones alone and lacks a portion of them. This sample lists tens of thousands of clones; its ten largest clones have about 12%. The sample comprised PBMCs. The origin of this receptor is a woman aged 55 to 70 in good health and CMV-seropositive.

Written as DNA, the CDR3 is TGTGCCATCAACGTCGGGACAGGAAACACCGGGGAGCTGTTTTTT. Translating it yields CAINVGTGNTGELFF. The chain combines TRBV10-3 with TRBJ2-2; 8 nucleotides align to TRBD1. Germline CDR1 reads ENHRY; CDR2 reads SYGVKD. The J segment lost 2 bases and the V segment lost 7 bases, leaving 6 bases of the junction unmatched. CDR3 length equals 15 residues.